The 27 T cell receptor beta chains below come from one sample, sequenced in a study of T cell changes during pregnancy in multiple sclerosis. Sequencing was performed with immunoSEQ multiplex PCR; in TCRdb, only in-frame clones are kept and a portion is missing. This repertoire shows roughly 85,000 clones, approximately 91% found once; its top ten account for under 3%. This specimen was peripheral blood, taken in the first trimester of pregnancy. The origin of the receptors is a female donor with multiple sclerosis, enrolled in a pregnancy study.

This chain connects TRBV30 to TRBJ1-5; 7 nucleotides agree with TRBD1. In germline, CDR1 is GTSNPN, CDR2 SVGIG (reference sequence). Trimming removed 2 bases from V and 6 bases from J; junction bases left unmatched: 10. The CDR3 is 15 amino acids. In DNA, the CDR3 is TGTGCCTGGAGTTTGAACAGGGGACCAAGTCAGCCCCAGCATTTT. Protein product: CAWSLNRGPSQPQHF.

This chain connects TRBV6-6 to TRBJ2-2; D gene ambiguous. The CDR3 sequence is 13 residues long. Trimming stripped 7 bases from V and 4 bases from J, with 10 bases between. Germline loops: CDR1 MNHNY, CDR2 SVGAGI (reference sequence). DNA of the CDR3: TGTGCCAGCACCCGCGCGATCACCGGGGAGCTGTTTTTT. It codes for CASTRAITGELFF.

This clone was detected once. The genes are TRBV30 and TRBJ1-2; the D is unclear. Germline V gene sequence: CDR1 GTSNPN, CDR2 SVGIG (reference sequence). The CDR3 runs to 11 residues. CDR3 region: CAGGRNYGYTF. The CDR3 region has the DNA TGTGCGGGAGGGCGTAACTATGGCTACACCTTC.

The rearrangement links TRBV5-8 to TRBJ2-7; D may be TRBD1 (5 bases). The germline gives CDR1 SGHTS, CDR2 YDEGEE. The CDR3 length is 13 residues. V was cut by 0 bases and J by 3 bases, with 7 bases left in between. CDR3 sequence: CASSLAQGYEQYF. CDR3 DNA sequence: TGTGCCAGCAGCTTGGCCCAGGGCTACGAGCAGTACTTC.

J is TRBJ1-1 and V is TRBV7-2, with D perhaps TRBD1 (6 bases). Germline V CDR1 and CDR2: SGHTA, FQGNSA. This CDR3 is 13 amino acids long. Trimming removed 2 bases from V and 4 bases from J, with 8 bases in between. As DNA, the CDR3 is TGTGCCAGCAGCTTAAGAGGGGGCACTGAAGCTTTCTTT. The encoded protein is CASSLRGGTEAFF. The full variable domain, in which reference TRBV7-2 and TRBJ1-1 provide the parts outside the CDR3, is GAGVSQSPSNKVTEKGKDVELRCDPISGHTALYWYRQSLGQGLEFLIYFQGNSAPDKSGLPSDRFSAERTGGSVSTLTIQRTQQEDSAVYLCASSLRGGTEAFFGQGTRLTVV.

The rearrangement uses TRBV19 and TRBJ2-2, with TRBD2 identical over 14 bases. The CDR3 totals 18 residues. CDR1 is LNHDA and CDR2 is SQIVND in the germline V gene (reference sequence). The J segment lost 0 bases and the V segment lost 5 bases, leaving 5 bases of the junction unmatched. In DNA form, the CDR3 reads TGTGCCAGTAGTCTCGGACTAGCGGGAGGCCCGAACACCGGGGAGCTGTTTTTT. Translated: CASSLGLAGGPNTGELFF.

This clone was seen a handful of times. This chain connects TRBV6-1 to TRBJ2-1, with D possibly TRBD1 on 7 matching bases. This CDR3 spans 15 amino acids. Per germline, CDR1 MNHNS and CDR2 SASEGT. V shed 3 bases and J shed 4 bases, with 13 bases lying between them. CDR3 amino acids: CASSEGAGGYNEQFF. DNA of the CDR3: TGTGCCAGCAGTGAGGGGGCAGGGGGGTACAATGAGCAGTTCTTC.

This chain joins TRBV7-6 and TRBJ2-7; D may be TRBD2 (6 bases). With 5 bases removed from V and 2 bases from J, the gap between germline ends came to 16 bases. The CDR3 covers 15 residues. Per the germline V gene, CDR1 is SGHVS and CDR2 is FNYEAQ. CDR3 residues: CASSSIRGRTYEQYF. The DNA of the CDR3 is TGTGCCAGCAGCAGCATCCGTGGGAGGACCTACGAGCAGTACTTC.

J is TRBJ1-5 and V is TRBV5-1; TRBD1 is a possible D gene (6 bases). Trimming took 4 bases from V and 0 from J, leaving 11 bases between them. CDR3 length equals 15 residues. CDR1 is SGHRS, CDR2 YFSETQ, per germline. The CDR3 DNA sequence: TGCGCCAGCAGCGAACAGGGTTATAGCAATCAGCCCCAGCATTTT. It specifies CASSEQGYSNQPQHF.

The CDR3 DNA follows: TGCGCCAGCAGCCAAGAATGGGGCGCTGCCTCCCGCGAGCAGTTCTTC. Amino acids: CASSQEWGAASREQFF. This chain uses TRBV4-3 with TRBJ2-1, with D possibly TRBD1 on 5 matching bases. Germline V gene data show CDR1 as LGHNA and CDR2 as YSLEER. The CDR3 spans 16 residues. V lost 0 bases to trimming and J lost 10 bases, with 19 bases between them.

The chain recombines TRBV11-2 with TRBJ1-5; TRBD1 matches 7 bases. Losses at the gene ends were 5 bases for V and 5 bases for J; bases not matched to a gene: 9. Germline assignment: CDR1 SGHAT and CDR2 FQNNGV. The CDR3 is made up of 15 amino acids. CDR3 in DNA: TGTGCCAGCAGCAGAACAGGGGTAAAGGATCAGCCCCAGCATTTT. It encodes CASSRTGVKDQPQHF.

The chain combines TRBV19 with TRBJ2-1; the match to TRBD2 covers 11 bases. Germline V gene sequence: CDR1 LNHDA, CDR2 SQIVND (reference sequence). This CDR3 region has 17 residues. With 7 bases clipped from V and 0 bases from J, the junction kept 8 bases outside the gene matches. DNA for the CDR3: TGTGCCAGTAATAGCGGGAGGGCCGGTATCTCCTACAATGAGCAGTTCTTC. Amino acid sequence: CASNSGRAGISYNEQFF.

The chain is built from TRBV6-1 and TRBJ2-5, with 10 bases identical to TRBD2. The CDR3 extends over 15 amino acids. The V and J ends lost 1 base and 5 bases, in that order; junction bases with no gene match: 4. CDR1 is MNHNS and CDR2 is SASEGT in the germline V gene. The CDR3, as DNA: TGTGCCAGCAGTGAAGTAGCGGGAGGATCGGAGACCCAGTACTTC. Encoded protein: CASSEVAGGSETQYF.

The chain links TRBV27 to TRBJ1-6, with D perhaps matching TRBD1 (5 bases). Germline V lookup: CDR1 MNHEY, CDR2 SMNVEV (reference sequence). Trimming pared 4 bases from V and 10 bases from J, leaving 20 bases between. The CDR3 runs 16 residues. The CDR3 loop reads CASSSHSSGKGSPLHF. The DNA of the CDR3 is TGTGCCAGCAGTTCTCATTCTTCAGGGAAGGGGTCACCCCTCCACTTT.

The chain recombines TRBV9 with TRBJ2-7, with D maybe TRBD2 (6 bases). Germline assignment: CDR1 SGDLS and CDR2 YYNGEE. The CDR3 covers 16 residues. Trimming removed 3 bases from V and 0 bases from J, with 16 bases in between. Written as DNA, the CDR3 is TGTGCCAGCAGCGGAGCCGGGACTCTCGCCTCCTACGAGCAGTACTTC. It specifies CASSGAGTLASYEQYF.

J is TRBJ2-5 and V is TRBV29-1; 8 bases are a match to TRBD1. The germline CDR1 and CDR2 sequences are SQVTM and ANQGSEA. V trimming: 6 bases; J trimming: 5 bases; junction bases outside the gene matches: 5. This CDR3 is built from 12 residues. The DNA of the CDR3 is TGCAGCGTAACAGGGGGAGGCGAGACCCAGTACTTC. This codes for CSVTGGGETQYF.

V and J are TRBV9 and TRBJ2-2; D unresolved. The CDR3 sequence is 13 residues long. Germline-derived CDR1 and CDR2 are SGDLS and YYNGEE. The V end lost 3 bases, the J end lost 4 bases, and 7 bases lay between the germline ends. CDR3 sequence reads: CASSAHGTGELFF. The CDR3 DNA is TGTGCCAGCAGCGCCCACGGCACCGGGGAGCTGTTTTTT.

The chain combines TRBV19 with TRBJ2-3, with 12 bases that match TRBD2. The ends lost 4 bases at V and 3 bases at J; junction bases unmatched: 8. Per the germline V gene, CDR1 is LNHDA and CDR2 is SQIVND (reference sequence). The CDR3 runs to 17 residues. Written as DNA, the CDR3 is TGTGCCAGTAGTAAGCTCGGACTAGCGGGGCCTACAGATACGCAGTATTTT. This translates into CASSKLGLAGPTDTQYF.

The chain links TRBV7-3 to TRBJ1-1; 7 positions match TRBD1. This CDR3 has 15 amino acids. The germline V gene encodes CDR1 SGHTA and CDR2 FQGTGA. The V segment lost 1 base and the J segment 1 base; nucleotides outside the gene matches: 3. Here the CDR3 reads CASSLRGGTNTEAFF. The CDR3 nucleotides are TGTGCCAGCAGCTTAAGAGGGGGCACGAACACTGAAGCTTTCTTT.

This chain uses TRBV27 with TRBJ2-5; 9 bases map to TRBD1. Germline V gives CDR1 MNHEY, CDR2 SMNVEV (reference sequence). J was trimmed by 4 bases and V by 5 bases; bases with no gene match: 8. This CDR3 spans 15 amino acids. CDR3 residues: CASSPIPDRGETQYF. In DNA form, the CDR3 reads TGTGCCAGCAGTCCGATACCGGACAGGGGAGAGACCCAGTACTTC.

The chain has TRBV7-8 and TRBJ2-7; possibly TRBD1 for D (5 bases). V lost 3 bases and J 0 bases, leaving 18 bases between the germline ends. This CDR3 has 17 residues. The germline V gene encodes CDR1 SGHVS and CDR2 FQNEAQ. CDR3 bases: TGTGCCAGCAGCTTGGGCCAGGGTTCGACCTACTCCTACGAGCAGTACTTC. It encodes CASSLGQGSTYSYEQYF.

The chain joins TRBV4-1 to TRBJ1-1; D unresolved. Trimming removed 2 bases at V and 8 bases at J, with 12 bases between. Germline V CDR1 and CDR2: MGHRA, YSYEKL. The CDR3 has 13 residues. In DNA form, the CDR3 reads TGCGCCAGCAGCCAAAGAAGAGACTTCGAAGCTTTCTTT. It encodes CASSQRRDFEAFF.

This clone has a single count. The chain carries TRBV7-8 and TRBJ2-2; possibly TRBD1 for D (6 bases). Germline V CDR1 and CDR2: SGHVS, FQNEAQ. V shed 3 bases and J shed 7 bases, with 18 bases lying between them. The CDR3 runs 16 residues. Here the CDR3 DNA reads TGTGCCAGCAGCTTCTTGCCGGACAGAAGATTCGGGGAGCTGTTTTTT. It is translated as CASSFLPDRRFGELFF. Drawing the rest from reference TRBV7-8 and TRBJ2-2, the complete variable domain is GAGVSQSPRYKVAKRGQDVALRCDPISGHVSLFWYQQALGQGPEFLTYFQNEAQLDKSGLPSDRFFAERPEGSVSTLKIQRTQQEDSAVYLCASSFLPDRRFGELFFGEGSRLTVL.

The V gene is TRBV28, the J gene TRBJ2-5; D perhaps matches TRBD2 (5 bases). CDR1 MDHEN and CDR2 SYDVKM come from the germline V gene. The length of the CDR3 is 14 residues. Trimming removed 6 bases from V and 3 bases from J, with 14 bases in between. This CDR3 is CASRTMGSEETQYF. Here the CDR3 DNA reads TGTGCCAGCAGGACGATGGGTAGCGAAGAGACCCAGTACTTC.

The chain joins TRBV27 to TRBJ2-7; 12 bases line up with TRBD1. CDR3 length equals 14 residues. The ends lost 5 bases at V and 7 bases at J; junction bases unmatched: 6. In germline, CDR1 is MNHEY, CDR2 SMNVEV (reference sequence). The DNA for the CDR3 is TGTGCCAGCAGTCCCGGGACAGGGGGCGGAGAGCAGTACTTC. Protein sequence: CASSPGTGGGEQYF.

The chain recombines TRBV30 with TRBJ1-4; TRBD1 agrees at 9 bases. Germline assignment: CDR1 GTSNPN and CDR2 SVGIG (reference sequence). The J segment lost 10 bases and the V segment lost 4 bases, leaving 7 bases of the junction unmatched. This CDR3 region has 13 residues. DNA for the CDR3: TGTGCCTGGACCGTGAGACAGGGGGGAAAACTGTTTTTT. This translates into CAWTVRQGGKLFF.

CDR3 DNA: TGCAGCGTTGGAGCGGGGGAGGATAGTGAGCAGTTCTTC. Translating gives CSVGAGEDSEQFF. V gene TRBV29-1 combines with J gene TRBJ2-1; 8 nucleotides match TRBD2. The ends lost 4 bases at V and 9 bases at J; junction bases unmatched: 8. The germline V gene encodes CDR1 SQVTM and CDR2 ANQGSEA. The CDR3 is made up of 13 amino acids.